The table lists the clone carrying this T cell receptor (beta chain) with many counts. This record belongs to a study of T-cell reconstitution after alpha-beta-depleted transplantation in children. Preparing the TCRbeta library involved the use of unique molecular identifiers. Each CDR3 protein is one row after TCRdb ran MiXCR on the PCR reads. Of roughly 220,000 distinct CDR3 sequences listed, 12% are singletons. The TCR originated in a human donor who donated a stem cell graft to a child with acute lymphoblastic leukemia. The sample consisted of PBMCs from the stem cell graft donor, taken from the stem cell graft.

DNA of the CDR3: TGCAGTGCTTGGACAGGGGTTGGCACAGATACGCAGTATTTT. Protein product: CSAWTGVGTDTQYF. The V gene is TRBV20-1, the J gene TRBJ2-3; 9 nucleotides agree with TRBD1. The germline V gene has CDR1 DFQATT and CDR2 SNEGSKA (reference sequence). This CDR3 has 14 amino acids. Unmatched junction bases numbered 4, after V lost 5 bases and J lost 1 base.